The clone carrying this T cell receptor (beta chain) has ten or more counts. Its specificity is unknown. The TCRbeta library was prepared with unique molecular identifiers. TCRdb redid the calling of the PCR reads with MiXCR, one entry per CDR3 protein. The table shows about 260,000 distinct CDR3 sequences, with approximately 10% occurring only once. This CDR3 is 18 amino acids long. J gave up 2 bases and V 0 bases, and 11 bases lay outside the gene matches. This sample is part of a study of T-cell reconstitution after alpha-beta-depleted transplantation in children. The study, taken as a whole, reports: The high TCRbeta diversity at day 60 in some patients came from surviving recipient T cells and thymic progenitors. Most T-cell counts and diversity one year after the transplant came from T cells that were newly produced.

The clonotype comes from a male patient aged 2 to 9 who had a stem cell transplant for chronic granulomatous disease, so the T cells may come from the graft donor. This material consisted of peripheral blood, taken 180 days after TCRalphabeta/CD19-depleted stem cell transplant. The chain recombines TRBV12-3 or TRBV12-4 with TRBJ2-3, with 7 bases aligning to TRBD1. The CDR3: CASSLAGWTGGATDTQYF. DNA of the CDR3: TGTGCCAGCAGTTTAGCGGGATGGACAGGAGGAGCCACAGATACGCAGTATTTT.